This TCR beta chain derives from a study of cytomegalovirus exposure and HLA in healthy donors (dated by TCRdb to between 2016 and 2019). With regard to the full study: In an earlier analysis of approximately 640 of the donors, 250 to 300 Gb of sequence data and approximately 100 million unique TCR beta sequences from approximately 180 million T cells were reported. A separate validation cohort of about 110 different subjects was used in addition to the 666-subject first cohort. Genome-wide SNP genotypes for about 65% of the 666 donors were used in a later genetic analysis, which treated that subset as a discovery cohort. Roughly 300 gigabases of sequencing data and roughly 80 million unique TCR sequences made up an early release that covered several hundred HLA-typed donors. Because of strong linkage in the cohort, five DR-DQ haplotypes were treated as single units for association and clustering. Both class I and class II loci were covered by HLA typing, at four-digit resolution. To predict cytomegalovirus infection status, the study combined high-throughput TCR immunosequencing, statistical association of individual TCRs with disease status, and machine learning. To study patterns of TCR occurrence, a later analysis re-analyzed previously published TCR beta repertoires from several hundred donors and added high-resolution HLA genotyping. Among some 410 genotyped donors of the cohort, an average of approximately 240,000 unique TCR beta nucleotide sequences were sequenced per donor, 15% to 20% of them non-productive. In the later analysis, no new phenotypic data were used to find candidate immune exposures; instead, reliance was placed on TCR beta sequences and their occurrence across donors. The study was designed to test whether signatures of past pathogen exposure could be identified by cataloging public T cell receptors. Typing coverage varied by locus: roughly 620-640 donors for A, B, C, DRB1 and DQB1; more than 500 for DQA1; some 610 for DPA1; around 450 for DPB1. Every discovery cohort repertoire had been produced on one sequencing platform. An earlier analysis of 500 to 650 of the donors applied high-throughput TCR beta sequencing to assess whether each TCR beta V gene segment acted as functional or pseudogenic. Alongside the repertoire data, information on donor age, sex, ethnicity and CMV serostatus was compiled. Of the 300 to 500 genotyped donors, 81% were placed in the genetic ancestry cluster associated with self-reported Caucasian donors. The study profiled the T cell repertoires of hundreds of subjects by immunosequencing and related them to cytomegalovirus serostatus. Overall study results and their limits: A later analysis reported that several top co-occurrence clusters appeared linked to parvovirus B19, influenza, CMV and Epstein-Barr virus. The classifier was reported to diagnose cytomegalovirus status with high specificity and sensitivity in both the original cohort and the validation cohort. Because counts were too low, 15 to 20 rarely observed V segments, including chromosome 9 orphons, were left out of the earlier analysis of over 550 of the donors. Correlated functional status among segregating V segments might reflect linkage disequilibrium, but an unknown experimental factor could not be ruled out. A later analysis found that TCR association rates varied across HLA loci, with DRB1 alleles showing the most associated TCRs and HLA-C alleles the fewest. An association between a missense DCLRE1C variant and V-gene and J-gene trimming of TCR beta chains was found in a later genetic analysis and replicated in an independent cohort. A further reported finding was that TCR beta sequences accurately predicted the HLA-A and HLA-B alleles for most subjects in the first cohort. Roughly uniform sequencing depth across donors was assumed in presence/absence analyses, although this assumption may not hold. Most TCR sequences were observed very rarely across donors, whereas some public TCRs were present in many individuals. In a later analysis, HLA-associated TCR beta chains were found to be more clonally expanded and to have lower generation probabilities than equally common non-associated chains. Only TCR beta chains were sequenced in this cohort, and the absence of alpha or paired-chain data limited detectable features. Most CMV-associated TCR beta chains appeared to be HLA-restricted in a later analysis, and the HLA associations seemed to be driven largely by CMV exposure. In a later genetic analysis, fewer N-insertions in productive TCRs were reported among donors in an Asian-associated ancestry cluster than the approximately 710-donor mean. The authors suggested that the approach could potentially be extended to other disease states and immunological phenotypes. A cluster of highly shared sequence variants was judged likely to be a technical artifact of the sequencing pipeline. The study listed approximately 150 TCR beta chains as associated with cytomegalovirus. Because some donors lacked HLA typing at each locus, the association tests relied only on the typed subset. Some IMGT-functional V segments, including TRBV6-2 and TRBV6-3, could not be distinguished by the 87-base-pair reads and were therefore excluded. Immune exposure information for the cohort was limited to CMV serostatus. At a false discovery rate of 0.05, a later analysis linked about 16,000 TCR beta sequences to specific HLA alleles. In an earlier analysis of roughly 500 of the donors, most TCR beta V segments appeared in productive rearrangements about 87% or about 30% of the time, broadly matching IMGT annotations. In vitro tests confirmed that a few of the cytomegalovirus-associated TCR beta chains recognize cytomegalovirus antigens. When HLA alleles, especially DR and DQ, strongly co-occurred, TCR associations were difficult to assign to individual alleles.

Taken from the germline V gene, the CDR1 and CDR2 loops are SGHDT and YYEEEE. From the cysteine through the phenylalanine, the CDR3 covers 15 amino acids. Kept here is only the CDR3 DNA, which spans 45 bases and is read in frame from base 1. Germline trimming amounts to 1 base on V and 5 bases on J, with 7 as the count of junction bases outside the gene matches. The protocol used for the library was the immunoSEQ multiplex PCR assay. The multiplex PCR relied on a mix of 60 forward primers for TCR Vbeta segments and 13 reverse primers for TCR Jbeta segments. A multiplex PCR assay on genomic DNA amplified the CDR3 region of rearranged TCR beta genes. The amplified TCR beta libraries were sequenced on the Illumina HiSeq System as 87-base-pair reads. The authors' analysis ran thus. A later analysis counted 75 million to 100 million unique TCR beta chains across the 666 repertoires, and roughly 11 million of these chains were shared by at least two donors. To remove PCR and sequencing errors, raw reads were error-corrected and collapsed into unique sequences using a nearest-neighbor algorithm that merged closely related sequences. CDR3 sequences were aligned to IMGT reference sequences to assign V, D and J gene segments. Each retained sequence needed at least a six-nucleotide match to both a V gene segment and a J gene segment. A rearrangement counted as productive if the CDR3 had no stop codons and remained in frame with V and J, and every other rearrangement counted as non-productive. Following IMGT convention, CDR3 was defined as the stretch from the second conserved V-encoded cysteine to the conserved J-encoded phenylalanine. The earlier analysis of 500 to 750 of the donors excluded any sequence lacking an unambiguous match to a single V gene segment. In an earlier analysis of more than 500 of the donors, a V segment was called functional when productive rearrangements were above 56.7%, and segregating when the standard deviation between donors exceeded 5%. A statistical classification framework was built for diagnosing cytomegalovirus status from the catalog of TCR beta chain sequences. A later analysis assigned V and J genes by comparing TCR nucleotide sequences with IMGT/GENE-DB human TR gene sequences. A later analysis assigned CDR3 sequences and most-parsimonious VDJ recombination scenarios with the TCRdist pipeline. A later analysis defined each TCR beta chain by its CDR3 amino acid sequence plus V-gene family, and excluded reads lacking a unique V-gene family. A later analysis removed several hundred highly shared, low-generation-probability nucleotide sequences to deal with suspected cross-contamination and a sequencing artifact. In a later analysis, a clonal expansion index was calculated for each public chain from normalized within-repertoire ranks of inferred template counts. Generation probabilities in a later analysis came from a VDJ recombination model fitted to out-of-frame rearrangements, and those results were checked against IGoR. In a later analysis, TCR-TCR, TCR-HLA and TCR-CMV co-occurrence was scored with hypergeometric tests, and a repertoire-size bias correction was applied to TCR pairs. In a later analysis, false discovery rates were estimated by permuting HLA or CMV assignments 20 times. In a later analysis, co-occurring TCRs were grouped with DBSCAN, and TCRdist sequence similarity was added when clustering was performed within HLA-allele-positive subsets. Repertoires with fewer than 30,000 or more than 120,000 public chains were left out of co-occurrence clustering, as were four to six repertoires with anomalous nucleotide sharing. The immuneACCESS repertoire file appears here via TCRdb, limited to in-frame rearrangements. These files lack a portion of the clones; in checked studies, under half of the deficit traces to unresolved V genes, and the cause of the others is not known. V and J calls and clone size are given by that table; D and trimming were obtained from the DNA. In this sample the table shows 140,000 to 150,000 clones, approximately 84% of which occur a single time. The ten largest clones capture roughly 9.9% of the sample.

The cohort comprised 550 to 700 healthy bone marrow donors. Cohort members were all nominally healthy when sampled, although unrecorded immune exposures were likely present. The donor was CMV seropositive and was included in the group of around 300 seropositive cohort members. A peripheral blood sample was collected from each donor, and TCR beta sequencing was performed on peripheral blood mononuclear cells. The Qiagen DNeasy Blood Extraction Kit was used to extract genomic DNA from the blood cell samples. This clone occurred once. Its antigen target is currently unknown. Base qualities are not provided; no much larger clone lies one nucleotide away.

The sequence was collected from an older woman in good health and CMV-seropositive. The chain is encoded by TRBV5-6 joined to TRBJ2-5; the central 8 bases match TRBD1. Sequencing input: PBMCs. The bases are TGTGCCAGCAGCTTGTGGACAGGGAATAAGGAGACCCAGTACTTC. This encodes CASSLWTGNKETQYF. The full variable domain, with segments outside the CDR3 supplied by the reference TRBV5-6 and TRBJ2-5 proteins, appears as DAGVTQSPTHLIKTRGQQVTLRCSPKSGHDTVSWYQQALGQGPQFIFQYYEEEERQRGNFPDRFSGHQFPNYSSELNVNALLLGDSALYLCASSLWTGNKETQYFGPGTRLLVL.